This TCR beta chain comes out of a study of cytomegalovirus exposure and HLA in healthy donors. Study results and caveats: It was reported that the classifier diagnosed cytomegalovirus status with high specificity and sensitivity in both the original and validation cohorts.

In the PCR, 60 Vbeta and 13 Jbeta primers were used. TCRdb's copy holds only in-frame clones and misses some; the assay was immunoSEQ multiplex PCR. The table has around 170,000 clones, 80% seen once. This clone was observed a few times. The antigen is undetermined. Sequencing was done on a sample of PBMCs. The sequence derives from a girl between 5 and 17 years old in good health and CMV-seropositive.

Here the CDR3 reads CASSRPSVGPGGTTYEQYF. The CDR3 coding sequence is TGCGCCAGCAGCCGCCCCTCCGTCGGGCCCGGCGGGACCACCTACGAGCAGTACTTC. This chain joins TRBV4-1 and TRBJ2-7, with D perhaps matching TRBD2 (6 bases). This CDR3 has 19 residues. The germline V gene has CDR1 MGHRA and CDR2 YSYEKL. V lost 4 bases, J lost 2 bases, and 27 bases lay in between.